This T cell receptor (beta chain) was identified during a study of control samples from healthy donors and cancer patients. Profiled with immunoSEQ multiplex PCR; TCRdb holds only in-frame clones, not every one. The sample lists about 75,000 clones; roughly 80% were seen once. The CDR3 is made up of 15 amino acids. Germline values: CDR1 LGHNA, CDR2 YSLEER. V gave up 1 base and J gave up 3 bases, with 12 bases separating them. The sequencing sample was made of blood. The receptor's source is a man in his forties or fifties in good health. J is TRBJ2-5 and V is TRBV4-3, with unresolved D. CDR3 sequence reads: CASSQAPDGKETQYF. The CDR3 DNA follows: TGCGCCAGCAGCCAAGCTCCGGACGGTAAAGAGACCCAGTACTTC.